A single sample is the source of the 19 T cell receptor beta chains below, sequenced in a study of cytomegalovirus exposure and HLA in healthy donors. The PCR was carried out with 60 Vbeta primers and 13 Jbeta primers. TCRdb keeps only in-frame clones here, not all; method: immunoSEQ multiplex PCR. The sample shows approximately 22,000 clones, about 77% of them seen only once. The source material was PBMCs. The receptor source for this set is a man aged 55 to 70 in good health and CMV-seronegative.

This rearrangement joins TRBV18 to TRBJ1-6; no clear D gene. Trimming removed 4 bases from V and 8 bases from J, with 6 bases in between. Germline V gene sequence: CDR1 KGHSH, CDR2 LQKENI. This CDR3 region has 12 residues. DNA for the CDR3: TGTGCCAGCTCACGGGCCGATTCACCCCTCCACTTT. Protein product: CASSRADSPLHF.

Written as DNA, the CDR3 is TGTGCCAGCACACGACAGGCGAGCTCCTACGAGCAGTACTTC. It is translated as CASTRQASSYEQYF. This chain links TRBV18 with TRBJ2-5; tentative D call: TRBD1 (6 bases). The J call may be in error: the DNA end matches TRBJ2-7 better. The CDR3 is 14 amino acids. Germline V gene lookup returns CDR1 KGHSH and CDR2 LQKENI.

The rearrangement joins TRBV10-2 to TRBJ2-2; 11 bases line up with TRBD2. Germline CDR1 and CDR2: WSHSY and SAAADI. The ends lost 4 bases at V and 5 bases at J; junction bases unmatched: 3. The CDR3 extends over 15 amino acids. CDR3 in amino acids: CASSVAGGRTGELFF. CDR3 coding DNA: TGCGCCAGCAGTGTAGCGGGAGGGCGGACCGGGGAGCTGTTTTTT.

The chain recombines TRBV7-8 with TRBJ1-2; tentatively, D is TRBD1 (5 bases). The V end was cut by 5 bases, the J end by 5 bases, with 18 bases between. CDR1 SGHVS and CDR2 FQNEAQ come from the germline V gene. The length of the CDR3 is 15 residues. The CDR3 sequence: CASSRIVRGLYGYTF. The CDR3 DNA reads TGTGCCAGCAGCCGAATAGTTAGGGGCCTATATGGCTACACCTTC.

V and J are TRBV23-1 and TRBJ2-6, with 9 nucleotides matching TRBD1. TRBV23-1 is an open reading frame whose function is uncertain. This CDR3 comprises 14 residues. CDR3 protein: CSQGANSGANVLTF. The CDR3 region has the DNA TGCTCACAGGGGGCAAACTCTGGGGCCAACGTCCTGACTTTC.

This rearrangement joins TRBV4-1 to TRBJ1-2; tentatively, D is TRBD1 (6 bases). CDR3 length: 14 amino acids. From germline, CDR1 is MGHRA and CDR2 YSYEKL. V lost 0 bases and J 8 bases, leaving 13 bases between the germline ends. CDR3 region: CASSQDEQGWGYTF. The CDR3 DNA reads TGCGCCAGCAGCCAAGATGAACAGGGATGGGGCTACACCTTC.

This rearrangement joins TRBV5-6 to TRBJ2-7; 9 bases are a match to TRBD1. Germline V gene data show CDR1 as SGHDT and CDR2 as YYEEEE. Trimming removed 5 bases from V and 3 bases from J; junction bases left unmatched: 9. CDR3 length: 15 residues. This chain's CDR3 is CASSVGGTGLYEQYF. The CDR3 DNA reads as TGTGCCAGCAGTGTGGGTGGGACAGGGCTCTACGAGCAGTACTTC. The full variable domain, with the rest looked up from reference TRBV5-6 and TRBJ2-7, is DAGVTQSPTHLIKTRGQQVTLRCSPKSGHDTVSWYQQALGQGPQFIFQYYEEEERQRGNFPDRFSGHQFPNYSSELNVNALLLGDSALYLCASSVGGTGLYEQYFGPGTRLTVT.

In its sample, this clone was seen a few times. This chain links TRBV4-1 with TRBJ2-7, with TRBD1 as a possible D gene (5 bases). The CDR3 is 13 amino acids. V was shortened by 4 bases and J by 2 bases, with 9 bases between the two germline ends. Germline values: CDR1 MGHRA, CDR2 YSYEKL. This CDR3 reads CASSRIGAYEQYF. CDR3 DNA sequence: TGCGCCAGCAGCCGCATAGGGGCCTACGAGCAGTACTTC.

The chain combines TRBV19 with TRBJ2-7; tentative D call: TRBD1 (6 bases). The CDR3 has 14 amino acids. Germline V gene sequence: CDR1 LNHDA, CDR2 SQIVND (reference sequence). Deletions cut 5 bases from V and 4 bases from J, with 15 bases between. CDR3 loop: CASSYSGQVYEQYF. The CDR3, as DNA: TGTGCCAGTAGTTACTCGGGACAAGTATACGAGCAGTACTTC.

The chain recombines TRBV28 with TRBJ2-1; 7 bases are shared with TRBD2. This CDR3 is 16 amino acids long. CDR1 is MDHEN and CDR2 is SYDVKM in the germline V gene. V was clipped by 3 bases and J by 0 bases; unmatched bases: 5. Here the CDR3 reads CASSFTGLSSYNEQFF. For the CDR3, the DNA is TGTGCCAGCAGTTTTACGGGACTAAGCTCCTACAATGAGCAGTTCTTC.

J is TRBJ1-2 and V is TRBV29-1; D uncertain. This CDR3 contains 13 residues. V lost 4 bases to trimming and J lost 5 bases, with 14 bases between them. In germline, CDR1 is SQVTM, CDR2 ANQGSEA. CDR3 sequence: CSVATSELYGYTF. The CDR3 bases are TGCAGCGTTGCGACATCAGAGCTTTATGGCTACACCTTC.

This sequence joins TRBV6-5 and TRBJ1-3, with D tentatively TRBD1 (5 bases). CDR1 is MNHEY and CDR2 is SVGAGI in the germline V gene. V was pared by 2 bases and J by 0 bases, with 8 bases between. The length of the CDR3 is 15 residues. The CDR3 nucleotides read TGTGCCAGCAGTTACACCCAGGGCTCTGGAAACACCATATATTTT. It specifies CASSYTQGSGNTIYF.

Written as DNA, the CDR3 is TGTGCCAGCAGCCTGACAGGAAGCACAGATACGCAGTATTTT. It translates to CASSLTGSTDTQYF. The chain uses TRBV9 and TRBJ2-3; possibly TRBD1 for D (6 bases). The V gene lost 4 bases and the J gene lost 0 bases, with 9 bases spanning the gap. The CDR3 loop spans 14 amino acids. CDR1 is SGDLS and CDR2 is YYNGEE in the germline V gene.

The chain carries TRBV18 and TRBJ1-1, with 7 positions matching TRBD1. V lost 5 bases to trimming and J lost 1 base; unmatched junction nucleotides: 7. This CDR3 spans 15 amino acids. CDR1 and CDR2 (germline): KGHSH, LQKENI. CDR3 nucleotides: TGTGCCAGCTCATACAGGGGAGAGAAGAACACTGAAGCTTTCTTT. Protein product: CASSYRGEKNTEAFF.

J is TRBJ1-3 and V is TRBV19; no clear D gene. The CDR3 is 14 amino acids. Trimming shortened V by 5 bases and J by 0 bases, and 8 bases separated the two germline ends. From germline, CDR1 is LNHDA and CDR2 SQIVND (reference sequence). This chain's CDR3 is CASSLLSSGNTIYF. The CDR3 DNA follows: TGTGCCAGTAGTTTGCTGAGCTCTGGAAACACCATATATTTT.

DNA for the CDR3: TGCGCCAGCAGCTTCTCAGACAGGGACGGCGGGGAGCTGTTTTTT. Translation: CASSFSDRDGGELFF. The J gene is TRBJ2-2, the V gene TRBV5-1, with 7 bases fitting TRBD1. The CDR3 has 15 amino acids. Germline V gene lookup returns CDR1 SGHRS and CDR2 YFSETQ. The trim removed 2 bases at V and 7 bases at J, leaving 8 bases unmatched.

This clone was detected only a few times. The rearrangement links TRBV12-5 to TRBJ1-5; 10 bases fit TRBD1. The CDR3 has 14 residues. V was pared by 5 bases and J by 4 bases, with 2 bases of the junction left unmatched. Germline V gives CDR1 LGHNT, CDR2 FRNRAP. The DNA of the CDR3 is TGTGCTAGTGGTAGGGGACAGGGGAATCAGCCCCAGCATTTT. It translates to CASGRGQGNQPQHF.

This CDR3 reads CASSSGTTGEQFF. The CDR3 nucleotides read TGCGCCAGCAGTTCCGGGACTACGGGTGAGCAGTTCTTC. This chain connects TRBV10-1 to TRBJ2-1, with 7 bases aligning to TRBD2. The trim removed 5 bases at V and 9 bases at J, leaving 7 bases unmatched. The CDR3 totals 13 residues. Germline V gene data show CDR1 as WNHNN and CDR2 as SYGVQD (reference sequence).

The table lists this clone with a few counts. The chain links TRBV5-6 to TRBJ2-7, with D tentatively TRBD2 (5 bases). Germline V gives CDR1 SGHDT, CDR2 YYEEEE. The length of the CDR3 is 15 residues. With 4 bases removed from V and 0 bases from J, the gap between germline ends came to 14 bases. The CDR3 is CASSLLTGNSYEQYF. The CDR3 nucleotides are TGTGCCAGCAGCCTACTGACGGGGAACTCCTACGAGCAGTACTTC.